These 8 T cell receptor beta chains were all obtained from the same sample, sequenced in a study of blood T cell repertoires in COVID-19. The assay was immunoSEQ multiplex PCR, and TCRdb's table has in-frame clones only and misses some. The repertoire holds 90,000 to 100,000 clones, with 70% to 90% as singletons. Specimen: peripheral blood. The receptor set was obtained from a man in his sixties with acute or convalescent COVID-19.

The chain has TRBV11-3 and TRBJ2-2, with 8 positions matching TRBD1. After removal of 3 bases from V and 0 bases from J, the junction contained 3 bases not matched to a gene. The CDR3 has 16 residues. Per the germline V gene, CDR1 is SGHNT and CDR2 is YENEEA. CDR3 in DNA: TGTGCCAGCAGCTTTTGGACAGGGACGAACACCGGGGAGCTGTTTTTT. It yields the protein CASSFWTGTNTGELFF.

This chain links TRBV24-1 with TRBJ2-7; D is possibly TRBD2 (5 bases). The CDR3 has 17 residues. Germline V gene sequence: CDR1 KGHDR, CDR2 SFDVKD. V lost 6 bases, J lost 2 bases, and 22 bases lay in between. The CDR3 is CATSLPFRSGEPYEQYV. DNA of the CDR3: TGTGCCACCAGTCTGCCATTCAGAAGCGGAGAACCCTACGAGCAGTACGTC.

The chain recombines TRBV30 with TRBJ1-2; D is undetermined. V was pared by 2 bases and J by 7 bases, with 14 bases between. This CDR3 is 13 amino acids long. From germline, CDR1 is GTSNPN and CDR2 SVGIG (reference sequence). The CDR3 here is CAWSIALLFGYTF. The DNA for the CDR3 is TGTGCCTGGAGTATTGCCCTCCTATTTGGCTACACCTTC.

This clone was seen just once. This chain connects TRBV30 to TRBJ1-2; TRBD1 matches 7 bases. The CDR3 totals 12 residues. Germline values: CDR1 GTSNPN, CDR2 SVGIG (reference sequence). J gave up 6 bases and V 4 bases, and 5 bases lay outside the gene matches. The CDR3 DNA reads TGTGCCTGGATAGGGGGCGGGCATGGCTACACCTTC. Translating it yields CAWIGGGHGYTF.

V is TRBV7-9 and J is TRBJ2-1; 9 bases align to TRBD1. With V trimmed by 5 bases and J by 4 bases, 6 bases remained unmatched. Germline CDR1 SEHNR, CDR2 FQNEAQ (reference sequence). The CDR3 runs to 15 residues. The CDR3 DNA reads TGTGCCAGCAGCAGGGGACAGGGTATTTACAATGAGCAGTTCTTC. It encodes CASSRGQGIYNEQFF.

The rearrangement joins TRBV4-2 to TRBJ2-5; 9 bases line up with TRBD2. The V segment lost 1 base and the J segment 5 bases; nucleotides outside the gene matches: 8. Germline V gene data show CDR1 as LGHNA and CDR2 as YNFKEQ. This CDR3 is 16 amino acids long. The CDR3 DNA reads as TGTGCCAGCAGCCAAGCCGCGGGGGGGCGCGGGGAGACCCAGTACTTC. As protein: CASSQAAGGRGETQYF.

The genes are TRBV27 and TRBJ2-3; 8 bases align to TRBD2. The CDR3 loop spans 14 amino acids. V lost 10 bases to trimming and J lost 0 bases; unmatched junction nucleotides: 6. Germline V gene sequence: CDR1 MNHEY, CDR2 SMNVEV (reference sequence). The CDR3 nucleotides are TGTGCCATTTCCCGGGGGGGAAGCACAGATACGCAGTATTTT. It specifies CAISRGGSTDTQYF.

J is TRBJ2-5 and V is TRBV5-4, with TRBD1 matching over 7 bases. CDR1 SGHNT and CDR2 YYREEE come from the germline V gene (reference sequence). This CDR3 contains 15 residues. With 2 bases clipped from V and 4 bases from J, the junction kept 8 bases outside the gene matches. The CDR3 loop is CASSLRQGVGETQYF. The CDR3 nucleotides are TGTGCCAGCAGCTTACGACAGGGCGTGGGAGAGACCCAGTACTTC. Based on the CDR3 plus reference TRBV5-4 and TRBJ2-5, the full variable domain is ETGVTQSPTHLIKTRGQQVTLRCSSQSGHNTVSWYQQALGQGPQFIFQYYREEENGRGNFPPRFSGLQFPNYSSELNVNALELDDSALYLCASSLRQGVGETQYFGPGTRLLVL.